These T cell receptor beta chains were read from a single sample in a study of T cell repertoires in cytomegalovirus infection. TCRdb independently ran MiXCR on the reads; one entry per CDR3 protein. This sample yields 310,000 or so distinct CDR3 sequences, of which about 8.8% are seen a single time; approximately 2.3% belongs to the top ten. The sequenced material came from PBMCs. These receptors all stem from a human donor in good health (CMV status not recorded). Some clones in this sample may be carry-over from other donors' samples. The CDR3 runs from the conserved cysteine through the conserved F or W. The D gene is left open where the match is weak. Clone size is not always given. Where it is, it says once, few, many or a class for expanded clones.

>TRBJ2-3|many|TRBV7-2|TRBD2
CASSLGPLAGATDTQYF
TGTGCCAGCAGCTTAGGCCCACTAGCGGGGGCCACAGATACGCAGTATTTT
>TRBJ2-5|few|TRBV29-1|.
CSVVPRDRETQYF
TGCAGCGTTGTACCCCGGGACCGAGAGACCCAGTACTTC
>TRBJ1-2|many|TRBV6-1|.
CASSFFWTASAGYTF
TGTGCCAGCAGTTTCTTCTGGACGGCGTCGGCTGGCTACACCTTC
>TRBJ2-2|few|TRBV20-1|TRBD1
CSARDRFNRGANTGELFF
TGCAGTGCTAGAGATCGGTTTAACAGGGGAGCGAACACCGGGGAGCTGTTTTTT
>TRBJ1-4|many|TRBV7-2|.
CASSFRGAANEKLFF
TGTGCCAGCAGCTTTCGGGGGGCTGCTAATGAAAAACTGTTTTTT
>TRBJ2-2|few|TRBV5-5|.
CASSPRDKRTRGELFF
TGTGCCAGCAGCCCGAGGGATAAACGGACAAGGGGGGAGCTGTTTTTT
>TRBJ2-7|many|TRBV12-3/TRBV12-4|TRBD1
CASSPHGQGLYEQYF
TGTGCCAGCAGTCCGCACGGACAGGGGTTATACGAGCAGTACTTC
>TRBJ2-3|few|TRBV27|.
CASSLRRASSTDTQYF
TGTGCCAGCAGTTTGAGACGGGCATCTAGCACAGATACGCAGTATTTT
>TRBJ1-2|many|TRBV27|.
CASSLYPGGGTVGYTF
TGTGCCAGCAGTTTATATCCCGGCGGGGGGACGGTTGGCTACACCTTC
>TRBJ2-4|many|TRBV5-4|.
CASSLETPHPKNIQYF
TGTGCCAGCAGCTTGGAGACCCCCCACCCGAAAAACATTCAGTACTTC
>TRBJ2-3|many|TRBV10-3|.
CAINDLVGTDTQYF
TGTGCCATCAACGATTTGGTAGGCACAGATACGCAGTATTTT
>TRBJ2-3|few|TRBV28|.
CASSSPPGGITLTDTQYF
TGTGCCAGCAGTTCCCCTCCGGGGGGCATAACATTAACCGATACGCAGTATTTT
>TRBJ2-6|many|TRBV19|TRBD1
CASSISTGDGANVLTF
TGTGCCAGTAGTATCTCGACAGGGGACGGGGCCAACGTCCTGACTTTC
>TRBJ1-5|many|TRBV28|.
CASSTTSRGGQPQHF
TGTGCCAGCAGTACAACGAGCAGGGGAGGCCAGCCCCAGCATTTT
>TRBJ2-4|many|TRBV12-3/TRBV12-4|.
CASSLGRDLAKNIQYF
TGTGCCAGCAGTTTAGGAAGGGATCTAGCCAAAAACATTCAGTACTTC
>TRBJ2-3|few|TRBV29-1|TRBD1
CSQSRGRQGTQYF
TGCAGCCAAAGCAGGGGACGACAGGGTACGCAGTATTTT
>TRBJ2-5|many|TRBV6-5|.
CASSYRQLQETQYF
TGTGCCAGCAGTTACCGACAGTTACAAGAGACCCAGTACTTC
>TRBJ2-3|many|TRBV6-2/TRBV6-3|.
CASQAGWTDTQYF
TGTGCCAGCCAAGCGGGTTGGACAGATACGCAGTATTTT
>TRBJ1-1|many|TRBV2|.
CASSVRGGETEAFF
TGTGCCAGCAGTGTAAGAGGGGGAGAAACTGAAGCTTTCTTT
>TRBJ2-3|.|TRBV29-1|.
CSVISGDTQYF
TGCAGCGTCATATCCGGAGATACGCAGTATTTT
>TRBJ2-1|many|TRBV5-5|.
CASSPAPPPYNEQFF
TGTGCCAGCAGTCCCGCTCCGCCCCCCTACAATGAGCAGTTCTTC
>TRBJ2-4|many|TRBV20-1|.
CSASSGRLAKNIQYF
TGCAGTGCTAGTTCGGGTCGGTTGGCCAAAAACATTCAGTACTTC
>TRBJ1-2|many|TRBV20-1|.
CSARSISAYTF
TGCAGTGCTAGGTCAATCTCCGCCTACACCTTC
>TRBJ2-7|.|TRBV2|TRBD1
CASNPGQVPYERYF
TGTGCCAGCAACCCGGGACAGGTCCCGTACGAGCGGTACTTC
>TRBJ1-2|.|TRBV29-1|.
CNVGDTNYGYTF
TGCAACGTGGGAGACACCAACTATGGCTACACCTTC
>TRBJ1-4|many|TRBV7-9|.
CASTLVGGDGKLFF
TGTGCCAGCACCCTCGTGGGGGGCGACGGAAAACTGTTTTTT
>TRBJ2-2|few|TRBV28|.
CASSLWRTTGELFF
TGTGCCAGCAGTTTATGGCGGACCACCGGGGAGCTGTTTTTT
>TRBJ2-3|few|TRBV3-1|.
CASSPLGGGVTDTQYF
TGTGCCAGCAGCCCCCTGGGGGGCGGGGTTACAGATACGCAGTATTTT
>TRBJ2-1|.|TRBV19|TRBD1
CASSQGVLYNEQFF
TGTGCCAGTTCCCAGGGGGTCCTATACAATGAGCAGTTCTTC
>TRBJ2-1|many|TRBV20-1|.
CSPPRSGAAYNEQFF
TGCAGCCCACCCCGGTCCGGGGCCGCCTACAATGAGCAGTTCTTC
>TRBJ2-2|many|TRBV7-2|TRBD1
CASTDHGTGLTGELFF
TGTGCCAGCACCGACCACGGGACAGGACTTACCGGGGAGCTGTTTTTT
>TRBJ2-2|many|TRBV12-3/TRBV12-4|.
CASSPGGELFF
TGTGCCAGCAGCCCTGGCGGGGAGCTGTTTTTT
>TRBJ1-5|many|TRBV20-1|TRBD1
CSATGTVRLPPQHF
TGCAGTGCAACCGGGACAGTTAGACTACCGCCCCAGCATTTT
>TRBJ2-5|.|TRBV5-6|TRBD1
CASSTGTGDYQNF
TGTGCCAGCAGCACCGGGACAGGCGACTATCAGAACTTC
>TRBJ1-6|many|TRBV28|.
CASATEYNSPLHF
TGTGCCAGCGCGACAGAATATAATTCACCCCTCCACTTT
>TRBJ1-1|many|TRBV7-3|.
CASSEGSPTEAFF
TGTGCCAGCAGCGAAGGTTCCCCCACTGAAGCTTTCTTT
>TRBJ2-1|many|TRBV6-5|TRBD1
CASSYGDRVTNEQFF
TGTGCCAGCAGTTACGGGGACAGGGTAACCAATGAGCAGTTCTTC
>TRBJ2-1|many|TRBV7-2|.
CASSLVWPHEQFF
TGTGCCAGCAGCTTAGTGTGGCCCCATGAGCAGTTCTTC
>TRBJ2-6|many|TRBV6-1|.
CASSEGDGSGANVLTF
TGTGCCAGCAGTGAAGGGGACGGCTCTGGGGCCAACGTCCTGACTTTC
>TRBJ2-5|many|TRBV6-1|TRBD2
CATDPGTRGETQYF
TGTGCCACCGATCCCGGGACTAGAGGAGAGACCCAGTACTTC
>TRBJ1-5|many|TRBV6-2/TRBV6-3|.
CASSYAGRGGNQPQHF
TGTGCCAGCAGTTACGCAGGGAGGGGCGGCAATCAGCCCCAGCATTTT
>TRBJ2-2|many|TRBV29-1|TRBD1
CSMRTGINTGELFF
TGCAGCATGCGGACAGGGATAAACACCGGGGAGCTGTTTTTT
>TRBJ2-1|many|TRBV7-2|TRBD1
CASSFEQGANEQFF
TGTGCCAGCAGCTTTGAACAGGGGGCGAATGAGCAGTTCTTC
>TRBJ2-1|many|TRBV6-5|TRBD2
CASTLGLAGVNNEQFF
TGTGCCAGCACCCTGGGACTAGCGGGAGTTAACAATGAGCAGTTCTTC
>TRBJ2-3|many|TRBV28|.
CASSWRRTQYF
TGTGCCAGCAGTTGGAGGCGGACGCAGTATTTT
>TRBJ2-2|few|TRBV28|.
CASSFRGPLAGELFF
TGTGCCAGCAGTTTCCGAGGGCCCCTAGCCGGGGAGCTGTTTTTT